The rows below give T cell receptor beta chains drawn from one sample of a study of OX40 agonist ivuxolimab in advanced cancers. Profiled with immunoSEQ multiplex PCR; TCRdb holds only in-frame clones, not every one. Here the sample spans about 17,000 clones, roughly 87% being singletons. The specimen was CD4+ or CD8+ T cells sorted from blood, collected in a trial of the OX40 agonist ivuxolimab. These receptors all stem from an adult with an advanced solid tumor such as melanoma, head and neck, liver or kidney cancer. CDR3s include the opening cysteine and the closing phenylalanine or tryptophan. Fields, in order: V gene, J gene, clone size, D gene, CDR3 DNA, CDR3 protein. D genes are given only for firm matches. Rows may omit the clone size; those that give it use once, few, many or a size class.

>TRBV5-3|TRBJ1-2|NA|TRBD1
TGTGCCAGAAGCGATAGGGACAGGGGCATTAACTATGGCTACACCTTC
CARSDRDRGINYGYTF
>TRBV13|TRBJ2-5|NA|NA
TGTGCCAGCAGCTTAGGACAGCAAGAGACCCAGTACTTC
CASSLGQQETQYF
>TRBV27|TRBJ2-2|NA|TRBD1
TGTGCCAGTCTGCCGACAGGGGCGAACGGGGAGCTGTTTTTT
CASLPTGANGELFF
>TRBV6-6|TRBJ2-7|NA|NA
TGTGCCAGCGGTTATGGGCAGGGCTACGAGCAGTACTTC
CASGYGQGYEQYF
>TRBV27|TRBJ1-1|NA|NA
TGTGCCAGCAGTTTGTCGAACACTGAAGCTTTCTTT
CASSLSNTEAFF
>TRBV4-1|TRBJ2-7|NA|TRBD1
TGCGCCAGCAGCCAAATGAGCCGGGACAGCTCCTACGAGCAGTACTTC
CASSQMSRDSSYEQYF
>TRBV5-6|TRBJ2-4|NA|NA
TGTGCCAGCAGCTTGGCTCCCGGGACCTGGGACATTCAGTACTTC
CASSLAPGTWDIQYF
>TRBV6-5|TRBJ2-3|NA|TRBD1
TGTGCCAGCAGTTACGACAGGGCAGATACGCAGTATTTT
CASSYDRADTQYF
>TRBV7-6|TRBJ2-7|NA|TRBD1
TGTGCCAGCAGCTCGGGACAGGGCGACGAGCAGTACTTC
CASSSGQGDEQYF
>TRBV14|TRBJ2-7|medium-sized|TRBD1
TGTGCCAGCAGCCGCGGACAGGGGCCCTACGAGCAGTACTTC
CASSRGQGPYEQYF
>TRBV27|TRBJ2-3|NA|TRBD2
TGTGCCAGCAGTTCCCCCCCCGGGGGGGGTGCAGATACGCAGTATTTT
CASSSPPGGGADTQYF
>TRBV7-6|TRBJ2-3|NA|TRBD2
TGTGCCAGCAGCTTAGCCTCTAGCGGGGGGAGGGCAGATACGCAGTATTTT
CASSLASSGGRADTQYF
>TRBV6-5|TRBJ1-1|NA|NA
TGTGCCAGCAGGCCAAACCCAGGAGTTTCGACTGAAGCTTTCTTT
CASRPNPGVSTEAFF
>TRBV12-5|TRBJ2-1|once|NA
TGTGCTAGTGGCCAGGGTAGACTCGATGAGCAGTTCTTC
CASGQGRLDEQFF
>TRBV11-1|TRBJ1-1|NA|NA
TGTGCCAGCAGCTTATTACCAGGGATGAACACTGAAGCTTTCTTT
CASSLLPGMNTEAFF
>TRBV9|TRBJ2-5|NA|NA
TGTGCCAGCAGCGAGGGCTCTGAGACCCAGTACTTC
CASSEGSETQYF
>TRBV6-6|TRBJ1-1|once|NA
TGTGCCAGCAGAGACACTGAAGCTTTCTTT
CASRDTEAFF
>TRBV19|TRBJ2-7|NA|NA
TGTGCCAGTAGTATAGGGGGGTATTACGAGCAGTACTTC
CASSIGGYYEQYF
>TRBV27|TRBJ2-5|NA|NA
TGTGCCAGCAGTTTACGACATGCAGGACAACAGACCCAGTACTTC
CASSLRHAGQQTQYF
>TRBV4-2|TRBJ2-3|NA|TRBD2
TGTGCCAGCAGCCAACGGGGGGAAAGCACAGATACGCAGTATTTT
CASSQRGESTDTQYF
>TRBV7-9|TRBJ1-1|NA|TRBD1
TGTGCCAGCAGCCGCCAACAGGGGATAAGGTCTGAAGCTTTCTTT
CASSRQQGIRSEAFF
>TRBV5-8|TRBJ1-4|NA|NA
TGTGCCAGCAGCTTTCTTTCTGGAGAAAAACTGTTTTTT
CASSFLSGEKLFF
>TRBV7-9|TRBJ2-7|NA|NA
TGTGCCAGCAGCTTAGGTTTCTCCGAGCAGTACTTC
CASSLGFSEQYF
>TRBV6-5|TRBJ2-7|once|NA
TGTGCCAGCAGCCCCCAAGGGGGGGCCTACGAGCAGTACTTC
CASSPQGGAYEQYF
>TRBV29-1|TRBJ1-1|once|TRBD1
TGCAGCGTTGAAGGGGCCGGGACAGCAAACACTGAAGCTTTCTTT
CSVEGAGTANTEAFF
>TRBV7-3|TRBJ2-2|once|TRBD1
TGTGCCAGCAGCCAGGGGGTGCGTGGCACCGGGGAGCTGTTTTTT
CASSQGVRGTGELFF
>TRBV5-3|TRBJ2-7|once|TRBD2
TGTGCCAGCAGCCCTAGGACTAGCGGTTCTTACGAGCAGTACTTC
CASSPRTSGSYEQYF
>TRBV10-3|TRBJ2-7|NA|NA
TGTGCCTCCGAGGGCATTTCCTACGAGCAGTACTTC
CASEGISYEQYF
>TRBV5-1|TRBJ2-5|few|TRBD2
TGCGCCAGCAGCCCGGGGGGAATGGGGGAGACCCAGTACTTC
CASSPGGMGETQYF
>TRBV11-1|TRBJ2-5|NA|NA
TGTGCCAGCAGCCCCAACCCGCGACAGTTCGTCGACTTAGAGACCCAGTACTTC
CASSPNPRQFVDLETQYF
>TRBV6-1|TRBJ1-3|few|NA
TGTGCCAGCAGTGAAGAACCCACGGGTGGAAACACCATATATTTT
CASSEEPTGGNTIYF
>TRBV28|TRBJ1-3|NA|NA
TGTGCCAGCAGCGCCAGGTACTCCTTGGACACCATATATTTT
CASSARYSLDTIYF
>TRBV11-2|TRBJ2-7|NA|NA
TGTGCCAGCAGCGGTACCTACGAGCAGTACTTC
CASSGTYEQYF
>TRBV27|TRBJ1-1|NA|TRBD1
TGTGCCAGCAGTCCGACTACAGGGGTCGTCACTGAAGCTTTCTTT
CASSPTTGVVTEAFF
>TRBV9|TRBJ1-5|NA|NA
TGTGCCAGCAGCCCAGGGCAGCTCAATCAGCCCCAGCATTTT
CASSPGQLNQPQHF
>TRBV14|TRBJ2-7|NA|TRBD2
TGTGCCAGCAGCCAAGAATCCGCGGGGGGGTTCGAGCAGTACTTC
CASSQESAGGFEQYF
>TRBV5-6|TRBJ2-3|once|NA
TGTGCCAGCAGCCGTGGTTGGGCGGAAACCACAGATACGCAGTATTTT
CASSRGWAETTDTQYF
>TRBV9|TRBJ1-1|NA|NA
TGTGCCAGCAGCGTAGCGGTACCAGGAAGCTTT
CASSVAVPGSF
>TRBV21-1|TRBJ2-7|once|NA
TGTGCCAGCAGCCTACTTGACACGGCCCCTTTTCTCTACGAGCAGTACTTC
CASSLLDTAPFLYEQYF
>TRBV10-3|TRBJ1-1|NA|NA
TGTGCCATCTCACAGGGTCGAGAAGCTTTCTTT
CAISQGREAFF
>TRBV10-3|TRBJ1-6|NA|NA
TGTGCCATCAGTGAGTCGGAAGGGCCAGGAAGATCACCCCTCCACTTT
CAISESEGPGRSPLHF
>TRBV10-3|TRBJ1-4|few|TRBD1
TGTGCCACGGGACAGGACAATGAAAAACTGTTTTTT
CATGQDNEKLFF
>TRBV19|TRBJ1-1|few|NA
TGTGCCAGTAGTATGGGCACTGAAGCTTTCTTT
CASSMGTEAFF
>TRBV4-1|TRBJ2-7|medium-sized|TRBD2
TGCGCCAGCAGCCAAGATCCGGGAGGGCACCTCTACGAGCAGTACTTC
CASSQDPGGHLYEQYF
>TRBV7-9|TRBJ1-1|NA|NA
TGTGCCAGCAGGTTACAGGGGAACACTGAAGCTTTCTTT
CASRLQGNTEAFF
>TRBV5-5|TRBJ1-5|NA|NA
TGTGCCAGCAGCCCGGAGGAGGGTTTTAGGAATCAGCCCCAGCATTTT
CASSPEEGFRNQPQHF
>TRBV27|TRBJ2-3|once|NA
TGTGCCAGCAGCCTGGGCGCTGGCACAGATACGCAGTATTTT
CASSLGAGTDTQYF
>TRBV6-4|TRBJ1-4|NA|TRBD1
TGTGCCAGCACCGCTTCTTTGGACAGGGGGTTGTGGGATGAAAAACTGTTTTTT
CASTASLDRGLWDEKLFF
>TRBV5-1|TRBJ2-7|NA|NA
TGCGCCAGCAGCATCCAAACCACCTACGAGCAGTACTTC
CASSIQTTYEQYF
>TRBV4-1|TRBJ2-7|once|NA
TGCGCCAGCAGCCAAGATGGCCGCTACGAGCAGTACTTC
CASSQDGRYEQYF
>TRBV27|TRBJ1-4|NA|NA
TGTGCCAGCAGTTTAGACGCAGGACTTGCAACTAATGAAAAACTGTTTTTT
CASSLDAGLATNEKLFF
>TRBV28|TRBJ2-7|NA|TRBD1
TGTGCCAGCAGTTTAGGAGGACAGGGACACGAGCAGTACTTC
CASSLGGQGHEQYF
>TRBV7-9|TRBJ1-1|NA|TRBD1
TGTGCCAGCAGCGCCGGGGACAGGGGAAGCACTGAAGCTTTCTTT
CASSAGDRGSTEAFF
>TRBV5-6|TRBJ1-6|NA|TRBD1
TGTGCCAGCAGCCTCAGACAGGGTCGCGAGCCCTTGAATTCACCCCTCCACTTT
CASSLRQGREPLNSPLHF
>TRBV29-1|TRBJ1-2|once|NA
TGCAGCGTTGAAGCAGGGTCGACCTATGGCTACACCTTC
CSVEAGSTYGYTF
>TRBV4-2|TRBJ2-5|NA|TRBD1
TGTGCCAGCAGCCAAGTAGACAGGGGAGAGACCCAGTACTTC
CASSQVDRGETQYF
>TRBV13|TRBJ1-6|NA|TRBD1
TGTGCCAGCAGCTCAGGGGGTAGCTCCTATAATTCACCCCTCCACTTT
CASSSGGSSYNSPLHF